This T cell receptor beta chain was sequenced in a study of siplizumab effects on memory and regulatory T cells. Repertoires were generated with immunoSEQ multiplex PCR, while TCRdb's copy carries only in-frame clones and drops some. The sample yields 60,000 or so clones, more than 80% seen once. A note on this clone: Different DNA sequences within this sample yield the same CDR3.

V shed 3 bases and J shed 4 bases, with 7 bases lying between them. Germline V gene data show CDR1 as PRHDT and CDR2 as FYEKMQ (reference sequence). The CDR3 covers 13 residues. The chain joins TRBV13 to TRBJ2-1; D may be TRBD2 (6 bases). The origin of this receptor is a human donor in good health. Material for sequencing was CD8+ T cells sorted from blood. The CDR3 nucleotides read TGTGCCAGCAGCTTGGGGGGATACAATGAGCAGTTCTTC. Protein sequence: CASSLGGYNEQFF. The variable domain in full, with the rest retrieved from reference TRBV13 and TRBJ2-1, is AAGVIQSPRHLIKEKRETATLKCYPIPRHDTVYWYQQGPGQDPQFLISFYEKMQSDKGSIPDRFSAQQFSDYHSELNMSSLELGDSALYFCASSLGGYNEQFFGPGTRLTVL.